These 6 T cell receptor beta chains were sequenced from one sample in a study of identical twins. One entry per CDR3 protein results from TCRdb running MiXCR on the 5' RACE reads. This sample has fewer than 650,000 distinct CDR3 sequences, with 7.5% to 10% found just once. This sample also belongs to another study, concerning yellow fever vaccine responses in identical twins.

The sample taken for sequencing was PBMCs. The receptors originated from a young woman in good health.

As regards this clonotype: A much larger clone lies a single base off, so this may be a read error. The chain uses TRBV20-1 and TRBJ2-7; the match to TRBD2 covers 10 bases. This CDR3 has 16 amino acids. Germline V gene sequence: CDR1 DFQATT, CDR2 SNEGSKA (reference sequence). CDR3 in DNA: TGCTGTGCTAGACGTCGAACTAGCGGGATCAACTACGAGCAGTACTTC. It is translated as CCARRRTSGINYEQYF.

This clonotype has a count of ten or more. The chain employs TRBV20-1 and TRBJ1-1; possible D gene TRBD1, 5 bases. CDR1 and CDR2 from the germline V gene are DFQATT and SNEGSKA (reference sequence). This CDR3 comprises 13 residues. Trimming took 5 bases from V and 4 from J, leaving 14 bases between them. The CDR3 here is CSALGGEVTEAFF. CDR3 DNA: TGCAGTGCTTTAGGAGGGGAGGTCACTGAAGCTTTCTTT.

The sample holds a few counts of this clonotype. This rearrangement joins TRBV29-1 to TRBJ2-7; 7 bases agree with TRBD2. V lost 7 bases and J lost 4; bases outside the gene matches: 10. Germline V gives CDR1 SQVTM, CDR2 ANQGSEA. This CDR3 spans 13 amino acids. The CDR3 spells CSARGLGYYEQYF. CDR3 sequence (DNA): TGCAGCGCCCGAGGACTAGGTTATTACGAGCAGTACTTC.

This clonotype was seen more than once but under ten times. The chain couples TRBV7-2 to TRBJ2-7; no clear D gene. V gave up 5 bases and J gave up 6 bases, with 17 bases separating them. The length of the CDR3 is 14 residues. The germline gives CDR1 SGHTA, CDR2 FQGNSA. Written as DNA, the CDR3 is TGTGCCAGCAGCCCCCTTTTCCCTCCTTTCGAGCAGTACTTC. Translating it yields CASSPLFPPFEQYF.

In its sample, this clonotype was seen a few times. The J gene is TRBJ2-3, the V gene TRBV10-3; D is unresolved. Trimming cost V 4 bases and J 0 bases, with 11 bases left between them. The CDR3 has 15 residues. CDR1 is ENHRY, CDR2 SYGVKD, per germline. The CDR3 sequence: CAISVTDDSTDTQYF. The CDR3, as DNA: TGTGCCATCAGTGTCACGGACGATAGCACAGATACGCAGTATTTT.

This clonotype has only a few counts. This rearrangement joins TRBV5-1 to TRBJ1-5; D not certain. Trimming stripped 1 base from V and 6 bases from J, with 8 bases between. CDR1 is SGHRS, CDR2 YFSETQ, per germline. The CDR3 consists of 13 residues. The CDR3 nucleotides are TGCGCCAGCAGCTTGTTTCGGGGTCAGCCCCAGCATTTT. Amino acids: CASSLFRGQPQHF. The entire variable domain, with the rest obtained from reference TRBV5-1 and TRBJ1-5, is as follows: KAGVTQTPRYLIKTRGQQVTLSCSPISGHRSVSWYQQTPGQGLQFLFEYFSETQRNKGNFPGRFSGRQFSNSRSEMNVSTLELGDSALYLCASSLFRGQPQHFGDGTRLSIL.